A selection of T cell receptor beta chains follows, all from one sample in a study of sequential checkpoint blockade in melanoma. This table comes from immunoSEQ multiplex PCR, and its TCRdb copy is limited to in-frame clones, with some not included. The repertoire holds some 10,000 clones, with 75% to 80% as singletons. The sequencing used CD8+ T cells sorted from blood (inferred from file names), collected from a patient given nivolumab and ipilimumab in sequence. These receptors originate from a human donor with melanoma. Both conserved end residues are part of each CDR3. The D gene is left open where the match is weak. Where a row states a size, it is once, few, many or the class of an expanded clone; other rows omit it.

TRBD2	TRBJ2-1	NA	TRBV27	CASSFISGRAVGNEQFF	TGTGCCAGCAGTTTTATCAGCGGGAGGGCCGTAGGCAATGAGCAGTTCTTC
NA	TRBJ1-4	once	TRBV4-1	CASGRAAEKLFF	TGCGCCAGCGGCCGGGCCGCTGAAAAACTGTTTTTT
NA	TRBJ1-4	NA	TRBV4-1	CASSRQIATNEKLFF	TGCGCCAGCAGCCGACAGATAGCAACTAATGAAAAACTGTTTTTT
TRBD2	TRBJ2-7	NA	TRBV7-8	CASSPGLAAAEQYF	TGTGCCAGCAGCCCGGGACTAGCGGCCGCCGAGCAGTACTTC
NA	TRBJ2-7	NA	TRBV9	CASSVAVGDYEQYF	TGTGCCAGCAGCGTAGCTGTAGGGGACTACGAGCAGTACTTC
NA	TRBJ2-4	NA	TRBV2	CASSVGYSGGPKNIQYF	TGTGCCAGCAGTGTAGGATATAGCGGAGGGCCCAAAAACATTCAGTACTTC
NA	TRBJ2-7	NA	TRBV28	CASSPRGGLAFTYEQYF	TGTGCCAGCAGTCCCCGGGGTGGGCTAGCGTTCACCTACGAGCAGTACTTC
TRBD2	TRBJ2-1	NA	TRBV7-3	CASSLAGGIYNEQFF	TGTGCCAGCAGCCTAGCGGGAGGGATATACAATGAGCAGTTCTTC
NA	TRBJ2-3	few	TRBV4-1	CASSQGGLTDTQYF	TGCGCCAGCAGCCAAGGGGGCCTCACAGATACGCAGTATTTT
TRBD2	TRBJ2-2	NA	TRBV11-2	CASSLDGLAGVSGELFF	TGTGCCAGCAGCTTAGATGGACTAGCGGGAGTCTCCGGGGAGCTGTTTTTT
TRBD2	TRBJ2-7	NA	TRBV7-9	CASSSGLVAYEQYF	TGTGCCAGCAGCTCGGGACTAGTAGCCTACGAGCAGTACTTC
TRBD1	TRBJ1-1	NA	TRBV9	CASSLREGARTEAFF	TGTGCCAGCAGCTTAAGAGAGGGGGCGCGCACTGAAGCTTTCTTT
TRBD2	TRBJ2-7	NA	TRBV7-6	CASSQGTSGYYEQYF	TGTGCCAGCAGCCAGGGGACTAGCGGGTACTACGAGCAGTACTTC
NA	TRBJ2-5	NA	TRBV5-1	CASRSASDSPQYF	TGCGCCAGCAGATCCGCTAGCGACTCACCCCAGTACTTC
NA	TRBJ2-7	NA	TRBV4-1	CASSQVRGAYEQYF	TGCGCCAGCAGCCAAGTACGGGGAGCCTACGAGCAGTACTTC
TRBD2	TRBJ2-3	NA	TRBV19	CATGTTSTDTQYF	TGTGCCACCGGGACTACTTCCACAGATACGCAGTATTTT
NA	TRBJ2-1	NA	TRBV27	CASSPTSISSNEQFF	TGTGCCAGCAGCCCTACTAGCATTTCGTCCAATGAGCAGTTCTTC
TRBD1	TRBJ1-1	NA	TRBV7-2	CASSLGTGGGAGTEAFF	TGTGCCAGCAGCTTAGGGACAGGGGGCGGCGCAGGGACTGAAGCTTTCTTT
NA	TRBJ2-7	NA	TRBV30	CAWSGWGLSYEQYF	TGTGCCTGGAGTGGTTGGGGCTTATCCTACGAGCAGTACTTC
NA	TRBJ2-1	NA	TRBV2	CASRGLGSYNEQFF	TGTGCCAGCCGGGGGTTGGGCTCCTACAATGAGCAGTTCTTC
TRBD2	TRBJ2-7	NA	TRBV28	CASRSSGTYEQYF	TGTGCCAGCAGGTCTAGCGGGACCTACGAGCAGTACTTC
NA	TRBJ1-2	few	TRBV28	CASSNIGAGVYYGYTF	TGTGCCAGCAGCAACATAGGGGCGGGGGTTTACTATGGCTACACCTTC
NA	TRBJ2-7	NA	TRBV4-3	CASSQGAGSYEQYF	TGCGCCAGCAGCCAAGGGGCCGGTTCCTACGAGCAGTACTTC
TRBD1	TRBJ1-1	NA	TRBV30	CAWSAQQGPMNTEAFF	TGTGCCTGGAGTGCCCAACAGGGGCCCATGAACACTGAAGCTTTCTTT
NA	TRBJ2-3	NA	TRBV6-5	CASSYPGQSDTQYF	TGTGCCAGCAGTTACCCCGGACAGTCAGATACGCAGTATTTT
NA	TRBJ2-7	few	TRBV7-5	CVRSLASVRGDEQYF	TGTGTCAGAAGCTTAGCTAGCGTCCGGGGGGACGAGCAGTACTTC
TRBD2	TRBJ2-3	NA	TRBV9	CASSIGGGTDTQYF	TGTGCCAGCAGTATTGGGGGGGGCACAGATACGCAGTATTTT
TRBD1	TRBJ1-5	NA	TRBV10-3	CASATGGGQPQHF	TGTGCCAGCGCCACAGGGGGCGGTCAGCCCCAGCATTTT
NA	TRBJ2-7	NA	TRBV7-8	CASSLGQGAYEQYF	TGTGCCAGCAGCTTAGGCCAGGGCGCCTACGAGCAGTACTTC
NA	TRBJ1-2	NA	TRBV5-1	CASSMGGSGYTF	TGCGCCAGCAGCATGGGCGGGTCTGGCTACACCTTC
NA	TRBJ2-7	few	TRBV2	CASRPGHTYEQYF	TGTGCCAGCAGGCCGGGACACACCTACGAGCAGTACTTC
NA	TRBJ2-3	NA	TRBV4-1	CASSPSITSLPTDTQYF	TGCGCCAGCAGCCCAAGTATCACTAGCCTTCCAACTGATACGCAGTATTTT
TRBD2	TRBJ2-7	NA	TRBV13	CASSLGLAGVRYEQYF	TGTGCCAGCAGCTTAGGATTAGCGGGAGTCAGGTACGAGCAGTACTTC
NA	TRBJ2-7	NA	TRBV18	CASSPDGMTEQYF	TGTGCCAGCTCACCTGACGGGATGACCGAGCAGTACTTC
TRBD2	TRBJ2-1	NA	TRBV5-6	CASSRSLAGVTYNEQFF	TGTGCCAGCAGCAGAAGTCTAGCGGGAGTGACCTACAATGAGCAGTTCTTC
TRBD2	TRBJ2-1	NA	TRBV5-4	CASSLDVPGLAGASADEQFF	TGTGCCAGCAGCTTGGACGTACCGGGACTAGCGGGAGCTTCCGCGGATGAGCAGTTCTTC
NA	TRBJ2-7	few	TRBV7-6	CASSLKSRGEQYF	TGTGCCAGCAGCTTAAAGAGCCGGGGCGAGCAGTACTTC
TRBD1	TRBJ2-5	NA	TRBV11-2	CASSLVTGAPETQYF	TGTGCCAGCAGCTTAGTAACAGGGGCTCCAGAGACCCAGTACTTC
NA	TRBJ1-5	NA	TRBV7-2	CASSLVGGLRNQPQHF	TGTGCCAGCAGCTTAGTCGGGGGGTTGCGCAATCAGCCCCAGCATTTT
TRBD2	TRBJ2-5	NA	TRBV14	CASSQDGRGLFLGETQYF	TGTGCCAGCAGCCAAGATGGGAGGGGTTTGTTTCTTGGAGAGACCCAGTACTTC